These 21 T cell receptor beta chains were all obtained from the same sample, sequenced in a study of vaccination effects on CD4 cells after COVID-19. CD4+ T cells specific for antigen were expanded with viral peptide pools by the ViraFEST assay before sequencing. Following an approximately ten-day culture, CD4+ T cells were purified. Their antigens are not known. Clones were sequenced by immunoSEQ multiplex PCR, and TCRdb holds only the in-frame ones, with some missing. Of 55,000 to 65,000 clones in the sample, approximately 80% are singletons; the top ten hold more than 2%. The sequencing here drew on CD4+ T cells from PBMCs cultured with HCoV-229E spike peptides, taken before COVID-19 vaccination. Receptors were obtained from a human donor who received a COVID-19 vaccine.

This clone was seen only once. This sequence joins TRBV7-7 and TRBJ2-2; TRBD1 matches at 9 bases. CDR1 is SSHAT, CDR2 FNYEAQ, per germline (reference sequence). The V gene end was trimmed by 5 bases and the J gene end by 7 bases; junction bases not matched to a gene: 8. This CDR3 spans 15 amino acids. CDR3 DNA sequence: TGTGCCAGCAGCCGTTACAGGGGGCCGGGCGGGGAGCTGTTTTTT. It specifies CASSRYRGPGGELFF.

V is TRBV7-7 and J is TRBJ2-5; 11 nucleotides agree with TRBD2. The CDR3 has 16 amino acids. J was trimmed by 2 bases and V by 5 bases; bases with no gene match: 7. Per germline, CDR1 SSHAT and CDR2 FNYEAQ (reference sequence). The CDR3 DNA follows: TGTGCCAGCAGCGTGTCTAGCGGGGGGCCTCAAGAGACCCAGTACTTC. Its translation is CASSVSSGGPQETQYF.

The rearrangement joins TRBV18 to TRBJ2-4; 8 bases are shared with TRBD1. J was trimmed by 6 bases and V by 2 bases; bases with no gene match: 6. This CDR3 contains 15 residues. The germline CDR1 and CDR2 sequences are KGHSH and LQKENI. CDR3 residues: CASSPSQGAGNIQYF. The DNA of the CDR3 is TGTGCCAGCTCACCAAGTCAGGGGGCGGGAAACATTCAGTACTTC.

J is TRBJ2-3 and V is TRBV15; D gene ambiguous. CDR1 and CDR2 from the germline V gene are LNHNV and YYDKDF (reference sequence). Trimming left V 0 bases short and J 5 bases short, with 9 bases between. The CDR3 runs 14 residues. The CDR3 region has the DNA TGTGCCACCAGCAGAGACATTCACGGAGATACGCAGTATTTT. Translating it yields CATSRDIHGDTQYF.

The chain combines TRBV6-5 with TRBJ2-7; 8 bases line up with TRBD2. Germline V gene lookup returns CDR1 MNHEY and CDR2 SVGAGI. The CDR3 has 14 amino acids. Unmatched junction bases numbered 4, after V lost 6 bases and J lost 0 bases. CDR3: CASRLTSGSYEQYV. CDR3 nucleotide sequence: TGTGCCAGCAGACTCACTAGCGGCTCCTACGAGCAGTACGTC.

The CDR3 sequence is CASSIGGGEGDTQYF. In DNA form, the CDR3 reads TGTGCCAGTAGTATTGGCGGGGGCGAAGGCGATACGCAGTATTTT. The V call is TRBV19, the J call TRBJ2-3, with D tentatively TRBD2 (7 bases). V was clipped by 3 bases and J by 6 bases, with 16 bases between them. CDR3 length: 15 amino acids. CDR1 and CDR2 (germline): LNHDA, SQIVND (reference sequence).

The chain links TRBV6-5 to TRBJ1-2, with TRBD1 matching 7 bases. Losses at the gene ends were 5 bases for V and 2 bases for J; bases not matched to a gene: 5. The CDR3 is 14 residues long. In germline, CDR1 is MNHEY, CDR2 SVGAGI. CDR3: CASSRQTGNYGYTF. For the CDR3, the DNA is TGTGCCAGCAGTCGACAGACAGGGAACTATGGCTACACCTTC.

V and J are TRBV6-5 and TRBJ2-7; D unclear. Germline V gene lookup returns CDR1 MNHEY and CDR2 SVGAGI. This CDR3 has 14 residues. Trimming took 4 bases from V and 0 from J, leaving 10 bases between them. The CDR3 DNA follows: TGTGCCAGCAGTTCTAAACAGAGCTCCTACGAGCAGTACGTC. Translating it yields CASSSKQSSYEQYV.

The chain uses TRBV7-7 and TRBJ2-3; D is ambiguous. This CDR3 has 15 residues. V lost 5 bases to trimming and J lost 4 bases, with 16 bases between them. Germline assignment: CDR1 SSHAT and CDR2 FNYEAQ (reference sequence). The CDR3 sequence: CASSPGPRVSDTQYF. The CDR3 DNA sequence: TGTGCCAGCAGCCCCGGGCCCCGAGTCTCAGATACGCAGTATTTT.

This chain uses TRBV28 with TRBJ1-2; no clear D. The CDR3 has 14 residues. V was clipped by 3 bases and J by 8 bases, with 16 bases between them. Germline lookup yields CDR1 MDHEN and CDR2 SYDVKM. As DNA, the CDR3 is TGTGCCAGCAGTTTGCCGGACGCGACGGGGGGCTACACCTTC. This sequence encodes CASSLPDATGGYTF.

The chain uses TRBV3-1 (or the pseudogene TRBV3-2) and TRBJ2-1; 7 nucleotides agree with TRBD2. CDR3 size: 17 residues. With 1 base clipped from V and 1 base from J, the junction kept 7 bases outside the gene matches. Looked up from germline, CDR1 is LGHDT and CDR2 is YNNKEL (reference sequence). This CDR3 is CASSQAGLAVSYNEQFF. CDR3 nucleotides: TGTGCCAGCAGCCAAGCGGGGCTAGCGGTATCCTACAATGAGCAGTTCTTC.

In DNA form, the CDR3 reads TGTGCCAGCAGCTTGGGGGGGACCGGGGAGCTGTTTTTT. Translation: CASSLGGTGELFF. The chain employs TRBV5-5 and TRBJ2-2; D is possibly TRBD1 or TRBD2 (5 bases each). CDR3 length: 13 amino acids. V lost 0 bases and J 5 bases, leaving 5 bases between the germline ends. Germline CDR1 SGHKS, CDR2 YYEKEE (reference sequence).

The gene calls are TRBV6-2 or TRBV6-3 and TRBJ2-5; the D gene is possibly TRBD2 (6 bases). From germline, CDR1 is MNHEY and CDR2 SVGEGT. Trimming pared 6 bases from V and 2 bases from J, leaving 25 bases between. This CDR3 spans 18 amino acids. The CDR3, as DNA: TGTGCCAGCAGCCCTGACATCGGGGGAAAAAACACACAAGAGACCCAGTACTTC. Amino acid sequence: CASSPDIGGKNTQETQYF.

The chain links TRBV19 to TRBJ1-6; D gene uncertain. The germline CDR1 and CDR2 sequences are LNHDA and SQIVND (reference sequence). This CDR3 is 14 amino acids long. V shed 7 bases and J shed 0 bases, with 7 bases lying between them. The CDR3 bases are TGTGCCAGTAAAGGGAGCTCCTATAATTCACCCCTCCACTTT. Translation gives CASKGSSYNSPLHF. The full variable domain, with the rest looked up from reference TRBV19 and TRBJ1-6, is DGGITQSPKYLFRKEGQNVTLSCEQNLNHDAMYWYRQDPGQGLRLIYYSQIVNDFQKGDIAEGYSVSREKKESFPLTVTSAQKNPTAFYLCASKGSSYNSPLHFGNGTRLTVT.

The V call is TRBV6-4, the J call TRBJ2-1; TRBD1 matches 7 bases. The V gene's germline CDR1 is MRHNA and CDR2 SNTAGT. The CDR3 totals 13 residues. Trimming took 8 bases from V and 7 from J; bases not matched to a gene: 8. This chain's CDR3 is CASGKGARNEQFF. The CDR3 coding sequence is TGTGCCAGCGGAAAGGGGGCGCGTAATGAGCAGTTCTTC.

The chain carries TRBV12-3 or TRBV12-4 and TRBJ1-2; D unresolved. This CDR3 comprises 11 residues. The ends were cut back, 3 bases at V and 13 bases at J, with 12 bases in the middle. The CDR3 region has the DNA TGTGCCAGCAGTTTTTCGGGCAGACGCACCTTC. Translating gives CASSFSGRRTF.

The chain has TRBV5-4 and TRBJ2-1, with 7 positions matching TRBD2. The V gene's germline CDR1 is SGHNT and CDR2 YYREEE (reference sequence). The CDR3 contains 15 residues. Trimming removed 4 bases from V and 1 base from J; junction bases left unmatched: 5. The CDR3 nucleotides are TGTGCCAGCAGCGGAGCGGGGTTATCCTACAATGAGCAGTTCTTC. This gives the protein CASSGAGLSYNEQFF.

The chain employs TRBV27 and TRBJ2-1, with 12 bases fitting TRBD1. Germline values: CDR1 MNHEY, CDR2 SMNVEV (reference sequence). This CDR3 is 16 amino acids long. V was clipped by 1 base and J by 6 bases; unmatched bases: 4. In DNA form, the CDR3 reads TGTGCCAGCAGTTTATATATGGGACAGGGGGCCAATGAGCAGTTCTTC. Translated: CASSLYMGQGANEQFF.

The chain is built from TRBV2 and TRBJ2-1; D uncertain. The CDR3 contains 15 residues. The V end was cut by 7 bases, the J end by 0 bases, with 13 bases between. The germline V gene has CDR1 SNHLY and CDR2 FYNNEI. The CDR3 loop is CASIAGYISYNEQFF. CDR3 nucleotide sequence: TGTGCCAGCATCGCCGGCTACATCTCCTACAATGAGCAGTTCTTC.

This chain connects TRBV28 to TRBJ2-2; 13 bases line up with TRBD2. Germline values: CDR1 MDHEN, CDR2 SYDVKM. V shed 4 bases, J shed 7 bases, and the junction held 6 bases outside the gene matches. The CDR3 loop spans 16 amino acids. The CDR3 loop is CASSSPGTSGIGELFF. The CDR3 bases are TGTGCCAGCAGTTCGCCCGGGACTAGCGGGATCGGGGAGCTGTTTTTT.

This clone was detected a few times. The chain is built from TRBV24-1 and TRBJ2-3, with a weak D call TRBD1 (5 bases). Per the germline V gene, CDR1 is KGHDR and CDR2 is SFDVKD. The CDR3 sequence is 16 residues long. The V end was cut by 1 base, the J end by 1 base, with 11 bases between. CDR3 amino acids: CATSDLKGVGTDTQYF. CDR3 nucleotide sequence: TGTGCCACCAGTGATTTAAAAGGGGTTGGCACAGATACGCAGTATTTT.